This paragraph reports one T cell receptor beta chain. Original processing methods: Estimation of nucleated cell counts was performed using reference gene primer amplification. Clones were read by immunoSEQ multiplex PCR, and TCRdb kept only the in-frame ones, dropping some. The V and J calls and the clone size are those of that table, but D and trimming were determined from the DNA. This sample carries 85,000 to 100,000 clones, about 90% of them seen once, and the ten largest clones take about 1.9%. Seattle-derived patients entered the study during active infection and were followed longitudinally. The data were taken from a study of blood T cell repertoires in COVID-19. In the study overall: Collection of acute and convalescent COVID-19 samples took place in the United States, Italy and Spain. PBMCs, B-cell-depleted T cells, or T cells provided the cDNA or gDNA that made up the material.

Sequenced: peripheral blood. The origin of this receptor is a man aged 50-59 years with COVID-19, enrolled during active disease.

As DNA, the CDR3 is TGCAGCGTTTGGACAGGGGGAACGAACACCGGGGAGCTGTTTTTT. Its protein is CSVWTGGTNTGELFF. The gene calls are TRBV29-1 and TRBJ2-2; 10 bases agree with TRBD1. The V gene end was trimmed by 5 bases and the J gene end by 0 bases; junction bases not matched to a gene: 3. The CDR3 has 15 residues. Per germline, CDR1 SQVTM and CDR2 ANQGSEA.